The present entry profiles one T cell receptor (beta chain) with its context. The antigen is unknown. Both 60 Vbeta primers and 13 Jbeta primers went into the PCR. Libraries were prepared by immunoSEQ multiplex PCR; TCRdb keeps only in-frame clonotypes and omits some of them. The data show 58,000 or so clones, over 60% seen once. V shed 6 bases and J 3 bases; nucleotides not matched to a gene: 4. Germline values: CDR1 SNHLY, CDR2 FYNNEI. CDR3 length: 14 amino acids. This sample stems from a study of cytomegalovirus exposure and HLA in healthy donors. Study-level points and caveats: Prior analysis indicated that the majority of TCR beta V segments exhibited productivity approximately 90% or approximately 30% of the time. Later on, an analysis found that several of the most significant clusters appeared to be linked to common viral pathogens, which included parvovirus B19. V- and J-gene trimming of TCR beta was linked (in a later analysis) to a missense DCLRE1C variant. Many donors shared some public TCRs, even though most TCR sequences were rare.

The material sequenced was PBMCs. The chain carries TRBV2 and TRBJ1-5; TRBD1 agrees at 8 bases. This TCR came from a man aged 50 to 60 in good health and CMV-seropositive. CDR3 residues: CASRRQGNNQPQHF. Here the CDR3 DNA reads TGTGCCAGCAGAAGACAGGGGAACAATCAGCCCCAGCATTTT.